The 30 T cell receptor beta chains presented below share a single source sample, sequenced in a study of blood T cell repertoires in COVID-19. Measured with immunoSEQ multiplex PCR; TCRdb has only the in-frame clones, and not every one. The sample comprises hundreds of thousands of clones, about nine tenths of which are singletons, and roughly 0.25% rests with the top ten. Sequencing input: peripheral blood. These receptors came from a woman between 18 and 29 years old with acute or convalescent COVID-19.

The CDR3, as DNA: TGTGCCAGCAGCCAGGCTAGTGCGGGAAATGAGCAGTTCTTC. It encodes CASSQASAGNEQFF. V usage is TRBV6-1 and J usage is TRBJ2-1; D is perhaps TRBD2 (6 bases). The germline V and J ends were trimmed by 6 bases and 7 bases, with 16 bases remaining between them. Germline lookup yields CDR1 MNHNS and CDR2 SASEGT. The CDR3 is made up of 14 amino acids.

This chain links TRBV12-3 or TRBV12-4 with TRBJ1-2; 7 nucleotides agree with TRBD1. CDR3 length: 13 residues. V trimming: 6 bases; J trimming: 7 bases; junction bases outside the gene matches: 8. The CDR3 bases are TGTGCCAGCAGACAAGACAGGGTGGGTGGCTACACCTTC. This encodes CASRQDRVGGYTF.

This rearrangement joins TRBV5-6 to TRBJ1-1, with a possible D match to TRBD1 (6 bases). In germline, CDR1 is SGHDT, CDR2 YYEEEE. V lost 2 bases and J 0 bases, leaving 11 bases between the germline ends. The CDR3 covers 15 residues. Written as DNA, the CDR3 is TGTGCCAGCAGCTTCGACAGGACCCTGAACACTGAAGCTTTCTTT. Translating it yields CASSFDRTLNTEAFF. Together with reference TRBV5-6 and TRBJ1-1, the CDR3 gives the full variable domain: DAGVTQSPTHLIKTRGQQVTLRCSPKSGHDTVSWYQQALGQGPQFIFQYYEEEERQRGNFPDRFSGHQFPNYSSELNVNALLLGDSALYLCASSFDRTLNTEAFFGQGTRLTVV.

This sequence joins TRBV6-5 and TRBJ2-1; the D gene is possibly TRBD1 (6 bases). Trimming removed 2 bases from V and 3 bases from J, with 8 bases in between. Looked up from germline, CDR1 is MNHEY and CDR2 is SVGAGI. This CDR3 is built from 14 residues. The CDR3 loop reads CASSYPDSYNEQFF. The CDR3 DNA sequence: TGTGCCAGCAGTTACCCGGACAGCTACAATGAGCAGTTCTTC.

With regard to this clone: The same CDR3 also results from other DNA sequences found in this sample. V is TRBV6-5 and J is TRBJ1-3; 7 nucleotides align to TRBD1. This CDR3 is 14 amino acids long. V lost 6 bases and J lost 2; bases outside the gene matches: 4. CDR1 is MNHEY, CDR2 SVGAGI, per germline. CDR3 amino acids: CASSRDRAGNTIYF. The CDR3 coding sequence is TGTGCCAGCAGCCGGGACAGAGCTGGAAACACCATATATTTT.

This chain joins TRBV7-9 and TRBJ1-2, with TRBD1 matching 8 bases. The CDR3 loop spans 13 amino acids. CDR1 is SEHNR, CDR2 FQNEAQ, per germline (reference sequence). V shed 2 bases and J 7 bases; nucleotides not matched to a gene: 3. This chain's CDR3 is CASSLLQGAGYTF. CDR3 sequence (DNA): TGTGCCAGCAGCTTACTTCAGGGGGCTGGCTACACCTTC.

J is TRBJ1-6 and V is TRBV7-8; TRBD1 matches at 9 bases. V dropped 5 bases and J dropped 5; count of bases not matched to a gene: 13. The germline CDR1 and CDR2 sequences are SGHVS and FQNEAQ. The CDR3 length is 18 residues. CDR3 residues: CASSPRWATGGNNSPLHF. In nucleotides, the CDR3 is TGTGCCAGCAGCCCTAGATGGGCTACAGGGGGCAATAATTCACCCCTCCACTTT.

The chain carries TRBV19 and TRBJ2-6; the match to TRBD1 covers 7 bases. Germline CDR1 LNHDA, CDR2 SQIVND (reference sequence). The CDR3 has 17 residues. With V trimmed by 5 bases and J by 0 bases, 7 bases remained unmatched. CDR3 loop: CASSPGQDYSGANVLTF. The CDR3 coding sequence is TGTGCCAGTAGTCCCGGACAGGATTACTCTGGGGCCAACGTCCTGACTTTC.

As concerns this clone: Other nucleotide sequences from this sample produce the same CDR3. The chain couples TRBV12-3 or TRBV12-4 to TRBJ1-1; no clear D gene. The CDR3 is made up of 11 amino acids. The V end was cut by 6 bases, the J end by 2 bases, with 4 bases between. The chain's CDR3 is CASSQNTEAFF. The DNA of the CDR3 is TGTGCCAGCAGCCAAAACACTGAAGCTTTCTTT.

This CDR3 is CASPKMGSVVWGQIYGYTF. For the CDR3, the DNA is TGTGCCAGCCCCAAAATGGGGAGCGTCGTATGGGGACAGATCTATGGCTACACCTTC. V usage is TRBV21-1 and J usage is TRBJ1-2; the listed D gene, TRBD1, was not tested against the DNA. TRBV21-1 is designated a pseudogene. The CDR3 has 19 residues.

This sequence joins TRBV15 and TRBJ2-7, with 8 bases matching TRBD1. This CDR3 spans 13 amino acids. V shed 4 bases and J 4 bases; nucleotides not matched to a gene: 3. Germline V gives CDR1 LNHNV, CDR2 YYDKDF (reference sequence). In DNA, the CDR3 is TGTGCCACCAGCACACAGGGGGGATACGAGCAGTACTTC. Translating gives CATSTQGGYEQYF.

The chain links TRBV27 to TRBJ1-6, with D perhaps TRBD1 (5 bases). V was cut by 9 bases and J by 6 bases, with 15 bases left in between. Germline V gene data show CDR1 as MNHEY and CDR2 as SMNVEV (reference sequence). The CDR3 is 14 amino acids. CDR3 protein: CASRVGQINSPLHF. CDR3 in DNA: TGTGCCAGTCGGGTCGGACAAATTAATTCACCCCTCCACTTT.

The gene calls are TRBV2 and TRBJ1-4; no firm D call. Germline V gene data show CDR1 as SNHLY and CDR2 as FYNNEI. The length of the CDR3 is 13 residues. Trimming took off 7 bases at V and 0 bases at J, with 6 bases between the two ends. The CDR3 spells CASKRATNEKLFF. The CDR3 DNA follows: TGTGCCAGCAAGCGTGCAACTAATGAAAAACTGTTTTTT. The full variable domain, completed using reference TRBV2 and TRBJ1-4, is EPEVTQTPSHQVTQMGQEVILRCVPISNHLYFYWYRQILGQKVEFLVSFYNNEISEKSEIFDDQFSVERPDGSNFTLKIRSTKLEDSAMYFCASKRATNEKLFFGSGTQLSVL.

J is TRBJ1-2 and V is TRBV13; no reliable D call. The germline CDR1 and CDR2 sequences are PRHDT and FYEKMQ (reference sequence). Trimming removed 1 base at V and 7 bases at J, with 7 bases between. CDR3 length: 12 amino acids. The CDR3 DNA reads as TGTGCCAGCAGCTTAGCCTGGCCTGGCTACACCTTC. Amino acids: CASSLAWPGYTF.

This chain joins TRBV27 and TRBJ1-2; D perhaps matches TRBD1 (6 bases). V lost 5 bases and J 0 bases, leaving 13 bases between the germline ends. The CDR3 runs to 15 residues. Germline lookup yields CDR1 MNHEY and CDR2 SMNVEV (reference sequence). In nucleotides, the CDR3 is TGTGCCAGCAGTCCAGAACGGACAGCTAACTATGGCTACACCTTC. Translated: CASSPERTANYGYTF.

The chain combines TRBV7-8 with TRBJ1-1, with unresolved D. The length of the CDR3 is 11 residues. Trimming left V 7 bases short and J 1 base short, with 4 bases between. Per the germline V gene, CDR1 is SGHVS and CDR2 is FQNEAQ. CDR3 loop: CASKQNTEAFF. CDR3 bases: TGTGCCAGCAAGCAGAACACTGAAGCTTTCTTT.

The J gene is TRBJ1-5, the V gene TRBV24-1; 8 nucleotides agree with TRBD1. Unmatched junction bases numbered 11, after V lost 4 bases and J lost 7 bases. The CDR3 covers 16 residues. The germline V gene encodes CDR1 KGHDR and CDR2 SFDVKD. This CDR3 is CATSESTGVLWQPQHF. The CDR3 DNA follows: TGTGCCACCAGTGAGTCGACAGGGGTTCTTTGGCAGCCCCAGCATTTT.

The rearrangement uses TRBV5-6 and TRBJ1-6, with TRBD1 identical over 10 bases. V lost 4 bases and J lost 10; bases outside the gene matches: 8. The CDR3 is 15 amino acids. CDR1 SGHDT and CDR2 YYEEEE come from the germline V gene. DNA for the CDR3: TGTGCCAGCAGCCGACCGGGACAGGGGCACTCACCCCTCCACTTT. Translating it yields CASSRPGQGHSPLHF. Supplemented by reference TRBV5-6 and TRBJ1-6, the full variable domain reads DAGVTQSPTHLIKTRGQQVTLRCSPKSGHDTVSWYQQALGQGPQFIFQYYEEEERQRGNFPDRFSGHQFPNYSSELNVNALLLGDSALYLCASSRPGQGHSPLHFGNGTRLTVT.

The V and J genes are TRBV6-2 or TRBV6-3 and TRBJ1-1; possible D gene TRBD1, 5 bases. The CDR3 runs 12 residues. Germline values: CDR1 MNHEY, CDR2 SVGEGT. The V end lost 6 bases, the J end lost 6 bases, and 11 bases lay between the germline ends. This chain's CDR3 is CASSHQGSEAFF. The CDR3 nucleotides read TGTGCCAGCAGCCATCAGGGCTCTGAAGCTTTCTTT.

The chain joins TRBV3-1 (or the pseudogene TRBV3-2) to TRBJ2-7; 8 bases line up with TRBD2. The CDR3 has 18 residues. Trimming at V came to 0 bases and at J to 3 bases, leaving 13 bases not matched to a gene. Germline values: CDR1 LGHDT, CDR2 YNNKEL (reference sequence). This CDR3 is CASSQEVRASGGIYEQYF. As DNA, the CDR3 is TGTGCCAGCAGCCAAGAGGTTCGTGCGAGCGGGGGAATCTACGAGCAGTACTTC.

V usage is TRBV5-1 and J usage is TRBJ1-1; D uncertain. The V end was cut by 4 bases, the J end by 1 base, with 8 bases between. The CDR3 has 13 amino acids. From germline, CDR1 is SGHRS and CDR2 YFSETQ. CDR3 in amino acids: CASSVNRNTEAFF. The CDR3 nucleotides read TGCGCCAGCAGCGTAAACAGGAACACTGAAGCTTTCTTT.

The rearrangement joins TRBV19 to TRBJ1-3, with unresolved D. The V end was cut by 7 bases, the J end by 1 base, with 17 bases between. Germline V CDR1 and CDR2: LNHDA, SQIVND (reference sequence). This CDR3 region has 16 residues. CDR3 protein: CASTERPGRSGNTIYF. CDR3 sequence (DNA): TGTGCCAGTACCGAGCGACCCGGCAGATCTGGAAACACCATATATTTT. The whole variable domain, remainder taken from reference TRBV19 and TRBJ1-3, is DGGITQSPKYLFRKEGQNVTLSCEQNLNHDAMYWYRQDPGQGLRLIYYSQIVNDFQKGDIAEGYSVSREKKESFPLTVTSAQKNPTAFYLCASTERPGRSGNTIYFGEGSWLTVV.

The chain recombines TRBV30 with TRBJ1-6; 7 nucleotides match TRBD1. This CDR3 spans 14 amino acids. Germline CDR1 and CDR2: GTSNPN and SVGIG (reference sequence). Trimming took 4 bases from V and 9 from J; bases not matched to a gene: 9. The CDR3 DNA reads TGTGCCTGGACTCTAAACAGGGGCGCTTCACCCCTCCACTTT. Residues: CAWTLNRGASPLHF.

The V and J genes are TRBV3-1 (or the pseudogene TRBV3-2) and TRBJ2-1, with 10 bases aligning to TRBD2. The V and J ends lost 2 bases and 12 bases, in that order; junction bases with no gene match: 10. The CDR3 length is 15 residues. Germline V lookup: CDR1 LGHDT, CDR2 YNNKEL (reference sequence). CDR3 DNA: TGTGCCAGCAGCCAAACCCTAGGGACTAGCGTACGGCAGTTCTTC. The encoded protein is CASSQTLGTSVRQFF.

The chain joins TRBV20-1 to TRBJ1-4; maybe TRBD1 (6 bases). Germline V gene sequence: CDR1 DFQATT, CDR2 SNEGSKA (reference sequence). This CDR3 is built from 11 residues. Trimming removed 6 bases at V and 16 bases at J, with 18 bases between. CDR3 in amino acids: CSAGTGTFQFF. The CDR3 DNA reads TGCAGTGCCGGCACCGGGACATTTCAGTTTTTT.

This clone was observed once. The chain joins TRBV12-3 or TRBV12-4 to TRBJ1-1; D is ambiguous. Trimming stripped 7 bases from V and 8 bases from J, with 17 bases between. This CDR3 region has 13 residues. Here the CDR3 reads CASITTDGDEAFF. The CDR3 DNA is TGTGCCAGCATTACTACCGACGGAGACGAAGCTTTCTTT.

The chain carries TRBV2 and TRBJ1-5; 8 bases line up with TRBD1. CDR3 length equals 13 residues. The germline gives CDR1 SNHLY, CDR2 FYNNEI. The trim removed 8 bases at V and 3 bases at J, leaving 3 bases unmatched. The CDR3 DNA sequence: TGTGCCAGCGACAGGGGCCTCAATCAGCCCCAGCATTTT. It yields the protein CASDRGLNQPQHF.

This clone was found a few times. The CDR3 nucleotides read TGTGCCAGCAGTGGGACAGGGTGGGGCACAGATACGCAGTATTTT. Translating gives CASSGTGWGTDTQYF. The chain has TRBV2 and TRBJ2-3; TRBD1 matches at 8 bases. The CDR3 spans 15 residues. The V gene's germline CDR1 is SNHLY and CDR2 FYNNEI. V was clipped by 4 bases and J by 1 base; unmatched bases: 4.

To note about this clone: At the DNA level, this CDR3 is encoded by other sequences in the same sample as well. This rearrangement joins TRBV11-2 to TRBJ2-7, with 8 bases matching TRBD1. The V and J ends lost 4 bases and 4 bases, in that order; junction bases with no gene match: 6. The germline V gene has CDR1 SGHAT and CDR2 FQNNGV. The CDR3 spans 14 residues. CDR3 in DNA: TGTGCCAGCAGCTCCCCGGGACAGGTTTACGAGCAGTACTTC. Translation gives CASSSPGQVYEQYF.

The chain has TRBV5-1 and TRBJ1-2; TRBD1 might be the D (5 bases). The V end was cut by 7 bases, the J end by 5 bases, with 18 bases between. Germline CDR1 and CDR2: SGHRS and YFSETQ. The CDR3 length is 14 residues. For the CDR3, the DNA is TGCGCCAGCTCCCCAGGAGGGGCAAGTTATGGCTACACCTTC. Protein: CASSPGGASYGYTF.